These 2 T cell receptor beta chains were sequenced from one sample in a study of blood T cell repertoires in COVID-19. Repertoires were generated with immunoSEQ multiplex PCR, while TCRdb's copy carries only in-frame clones and drops some. The sample records roughly 100,000 clones, about four fifths being singletons. What was sequenced was peripheral blood. These receptors all come from a man aged 55 to 70 with acute or convalescent COVID-19.

This chain links TRBV11-2 with TRBJ2-4, with D maybe TRBD1 (6 bases). With 8 bases removed from V and 2 bases from J, the gap between germline ends came to 13 bases. CDR3 size: 14 residues. From germline, CDR1 is SGHAT and CDR2 FQNNGV. For the CDR3, the DNA is TGTGCCAGCCTTACAGGGATTTCCAAAAACATTCAGTACTTC. It specifies CASLTGISKNIQYF.

V is TRBV28 and J is TRBJ1-4; D unclear. The CDR3 covers 13 residues. The germline V gene encodes CDR1 MDHEN and CDR2 SYDVKM. Trimming left V 7 bases short and J 4 bases short, with 10 bases between. This CDR3 is CASNGGSNEKLFF. The CDR3 bases are TGTGCCAGCAATGGCGGGAGTAATGAAAAACTGTTTTTT.